The clone carrying this T cell receptor beta chain was seen only once. Per germline, CDR1 SGHRS and CDR2 YFSETQ. This CDR3 region has 15 residues. V shed 3 bases and J 4 bases; nucleotides not matched to a gene: 6. This sample was included in a study of blood T cell repertoires in COVID-19. Study overall: Collection of acute and convalescent COVID-19 samples took place in the United States, Italy and Spain. Nucleic acid was either cDNA or gDNA, and it came from T cells, B-cell-depleted T cells, or PBMCs.

Per the original methods: It was from reference gene primer amplification that nucleated cell counts were estimated. Here immunoSEQ multiplex PCR was the method, and the copy in TCRdb shows in-frame clones only, minus some. The DNA was the basis for D and trimming; V, J and clone size are from that table. The top ten hold roughly 1.4% of the sample, which has about 250,000 clones, 88% seen once. This TCR was sampled from a man older than 75 with acute or convalescent COVID-19. The genes are TRBV5-1 and TRBJ2-2; 7 nucleotides line up with TRBD1. Sample: peripheral blood. CDR3 sequence: CASSYSQGPTGELFF. CDR3 coding DNA: TGCGCCAGCAGCTACTCACAGGGGCCCACCGGGGAGCTGTTTTTT.